This T cell receptor (beta chain) originates from a study of blood T cells in healthy people across ages. Isolation recovered at least 6.5 million PBMCs from every sample. This clonotype was observed a few times. Its specificity is unknown. Study outcomes and limitations: Both naive CD4+ cell counts and diversity were greater in long-lived donors than in aged donors. Bulk PBMC profiling left naive and antigen-experienced comparisons inconclusive.

The authors ran a second PCR of about 6 to 11 cycles using a sample-barcoded 5' primer and a J-beta primer mix. Each cDNA molecule received a tag from a template-switch adaptor that had 12 random nucleotides. TCRdb analysed the 5' RACE reads with MiXCR anew, one entry per CDR3 protein. The sample has about 290,000 distinct CDR3 sequences, roughly 27% seen once. CDR1 MDHEN and CDR2 SYDVKM come from the germline V gene. The V gene lost 5 bases and the J gene lost 0 bases, with 14 bases spanning the gap. The CDR3 extends over 15 amino acids. The sample taken for sequencing was blood. The V and J genes are TRBV28 and TRBJ2-7, with D possibly being TRBD1 (5 bases). The receptor was isolated from a woman aged 70-85 years in good health. CDR3 coding DNA: TGTGCCAGCAGTCCATCATCGACAGTCTCCTACGAGCAGTACTTC. It specifies CASSPSSTVSYEQYF.